Listed here is a single T cell receptor beta chain. This sample stems from a study of brain T cells in children with intractable seizures. The CDR3 totals 16 residues. V was shortened by 1 base and J by 7 bases, with 17 bases between the two germline ends. Per germline, CDR1 MDHEN and CDR2 SYDVKM. Repertoires were generated with immunoSEQ multiplex PCR, while TCRdb's copy carries only in-frame clones and drops some. The data contain approximately 60,000 clones, roughly 95% of them seen just once; the ten biggest clones take up approximately 0.38%. The sequences come from peripheral blood, collected at surgery. The genes are TRBV28 and TRBJ1-5, with no clear D. The clonotype comes from a boy younger than two with focal cortical dysplasia and intractable seizures. In nucleotides, the CDR3 is TGTGCCAGCAGTTTATTGAGCGGAGAACAAAACCAGCCCCAGCATTTT. Its protein is CASSLLSGEQNQPQHF.